This T cell receptor (beta chain) comes out of a study of shared T cell receptors in the human thymus. V was cut by 0 bases and J by 8 bases, with 4 bases left in between. Germline CDR1 and CDR2: SQVTM and ANQGSEA. The CDR3 is made up of 10 amino acids. Libraries were prepared by immunoSEQ multiplex PCR; TCRdb keeps only in-frame clonotypes and omits some of them. The sample includes some 700,000 clones, approximately 85% of them seen just once. The sample was also reused in another study, on human thymus T cells.

This clonotype was sampled from a girl under three years old with a congenital heart defect. The gene calls are TRBV29-1 and TRBJ1-2; no reliable D call. Sequenced input: thymocytes. Here the CDR3 reads CSVEERGYTF. The CDR3 nucleotides read TGCAGCGTTGAAGAACGGGGCTACACCTTC.